This T cell receptor beta chain comes out of a study of technical replicates of blood from a few donors. Assay used: immunoSEQ multiplex PCR; TCRdb lists only in-frame clones, some missing. This table has 55,000 to 80,000 clones, about 98% appearing once. The CDR3 is made up of 13 amino acids. Per the germline V gene, CDR1 is KGHSH and CDR2 is LQKENI. V was shortened by 1 base and J by 5 bases, with 8 bases between the two germline ends. This receptor was obtained from a human donor in good health. Sequencing was performed on T cells isolated from PBMCs. The chain joins TRBV18 to TRBJ1-1; perhaps TRBD1 as D (6 bases). The CDR3 is CASSPLQGTEAFF. CDR3 coding DNA: TGTGCCAGCTCACCACTACAGGGAACTGAAGCTTTCTTT. Supplemented by reference TRBV18 and TRBJ1-1, the full variable domain reads NAGVMQNPRHLVRRRGQEARLRCSPMKGHSHVYWYRQLPEEGLKFMVYLQKENIIDESGMPKERFSAEFPKEGPSILRIQQVVRGDSAAYFCASSPLQGTEAFFGQGTRLTVV.